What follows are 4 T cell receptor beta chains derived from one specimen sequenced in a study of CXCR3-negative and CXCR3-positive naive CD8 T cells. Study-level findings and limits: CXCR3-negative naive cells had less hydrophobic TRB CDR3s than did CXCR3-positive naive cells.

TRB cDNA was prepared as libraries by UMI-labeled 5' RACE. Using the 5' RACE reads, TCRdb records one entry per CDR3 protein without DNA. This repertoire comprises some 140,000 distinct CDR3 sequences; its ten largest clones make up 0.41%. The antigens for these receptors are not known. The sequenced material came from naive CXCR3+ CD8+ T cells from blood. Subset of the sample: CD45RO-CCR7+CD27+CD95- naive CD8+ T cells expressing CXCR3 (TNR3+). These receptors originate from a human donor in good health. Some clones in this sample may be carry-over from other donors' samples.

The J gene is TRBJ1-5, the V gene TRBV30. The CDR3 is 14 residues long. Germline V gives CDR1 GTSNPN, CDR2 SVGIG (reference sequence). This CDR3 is CAWSPPEGIQPQHF.

The CDR3 sequence: CASSWGSYEQYF. The V and J genes are TRBV7-9 and TRBJ2-7; TCRdb's D call of TRBD1 is untestable without DNA. The CDR3 consists of 12 residues. CDR1 is SEHNR, CDR2 FQNEAQ, per germline (reference sequence). The whole variable domain, remainder taken from reference TRBV7-9 and TRBJ2-7, is DTGVSQNPRHKITKRGQNVTFRCDPISEHNRLYWYRQTLGQGPEFLTYFQNEAQLEKSRLLSDRFSAERPKGSFSTLEIQRTEQGDSAMYLCASSWGSYEQYFGPGTRLTVT.

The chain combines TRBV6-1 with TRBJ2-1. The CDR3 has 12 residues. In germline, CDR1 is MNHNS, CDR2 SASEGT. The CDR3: CASREAGNEQFF.

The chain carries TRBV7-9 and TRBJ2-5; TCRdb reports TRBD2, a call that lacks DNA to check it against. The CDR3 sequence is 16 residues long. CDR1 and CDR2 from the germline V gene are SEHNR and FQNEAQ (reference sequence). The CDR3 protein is CASTYLGGAGAETQYF.